Following are 22 T cell receptor beta chains from one sample sequenced in a study of cytomegalovirus exposure and HLA in healthy donors. Primers included in the PCR were 60 Vbeta and 13 Jbeta primers. TCRdb's copy holds only in-frame clones and misses some; the assay was immunoSEQ multiplex PCR. This table holds roughly 89,000 clones, around 82% found once. The material sequenced was PBMCs. Every receptor here comes from a man aged 18-30 years in good health and CMV-seronegative.

CDR3 sequence reads: CASSSQGASTEAFF. In DNA, the CDR3 is TGCGCCAGCAGCTCCCAGGGGGCTAGCACTGAAGCTTTCTTT. This chain joins TRBV5-1 and TRBJ1-1; 8 bases fit TRBD1. CDR1 SGHRS and CDR2 YFSETQ come from the germline V gene. V was pared by 3 bases and J by 4 bases, with 5 bases of the junction left unmatched. There are 14 residues in the CDR3.

The chain carries TRBV18 and TRBJ2-3; 8 bases match TRBD1. The CDR3 length is 18 residues. Trimming cost V 6 bases and J 1 base; bases outside gene matches: 15. Per the germline V gene, CDR1 is KGHSH and CDR2 is LQKENI. CDR3 amino acids: CASSPRSPWGQGTDTQYF. The CDR3 DNA reads as TGTGCCAGCTCCCCAAGATCGCCTTGGGGACAGGGCACAGATACGCAGTATTTT.

This chain connects TRBV2 to TRBJ2-6, with 10 bases identical to TRBD1. The CDR3 runs 17 residues. V lost 6 bases, J lost 4 bases, and 9 bases stayed unmatched. Germline V gene lookup returns CDR1 SNHLY and CDR2 FYNNEI. CDR3 DNA sequence: TGTGCCAGCAGCAGGGACAGGGGTTTATCAGGGGCCAACGTCCTGACTTTC. Protein product: CASSRDRGLSGANVLTF.

With respect to this clone: No DNA is shown, since the ends of the CDR3 on it are uncertain; the CDR3 is the one TCRdb lists. V and J are TRBV14 and TRBJ2-6; the table's D call of TRBD1 was not tested on the DNA. 18 amino acids form the CDR3, both terminal residues included. Germline loops: CDR1 SGHDN, CDR2 FVKESK. The CDR3: CASSHLPRVGSGANVLAF.

This chain connects TRBV6-1 to TRBJ2-2; weak D call: TRBD1 (6 bases). This CDR3 is built from 15 residues. CDR1 MNHNS and CDR2 SASEGT come from the germline V gene. Trimming removed 5 bases from V and 4 bases from J, with 14 bases in between. CDR3 amino acids: CASSSRDTFTGELFF. The CDR3 region has the DNA TGTGCCAGCAGTTCACGGGACACCTTCACCGGGGAGCTGTTTTTT.

The V gene is TRBV25-1, the J gene TRBJ1-2, with D perhaps TRBD1 (6 bases). Germline V gives CDR1 MGHDK, CDR2 SYGVNS. V lost 11 bases, J lost 7 bases, and 17 bases lay in between. CDR3 length: 12 amino acids. The CDR3 is CAAGNRASGYTF. In DNA form, the CDR3 reads TGTGCCGCAGGGAACAGGGCGAGTGGCTACACCTTC.

The chain is built from TRBV6-1 and TRBJ2-2; 7 bases map to TRBD1. Germline V gene lookup returns CDR1 MNHNS and CDR2 SASEGT. V trimming: 7 bases; J trimming: 3 bases; junction bases outside the gene matches: 5. This CDR3 region has 14 residues. CDR3 DNA sequence: TGTGCCAGCAACAAGCAGGGGGACACCGGGGAGCTGTTTTTT. Translating it yields CASNKQGDTGELFF.

The J gene is TRBJ1-1, the V gene TRBV5-1, with a possible D match to TRBD1 (5 bases). Germline V gene sequence: CDR1 SGHRS, CDR2 YFSETQ. V was clipped by 4 bases and J by 7 bases, with 8 bases between them. There are 11 residues in the CDR3. CDR3 in DNA: TGCGCCAGCAGCGGGGGGGGTGAAGCTTTCTTT. It encodes CASSGGGEAFF.

The gene calls are TRBV9 and TRBJ1-5, with D unresolved. Germline V CDR1 and CDR2: SGDLS, YYNGEE. The CDR3 is made up of 15 amino acids. Trimming shortened V by 0 bases and J by 1 base, and 8 bases separated the two germline ends. The CDR3 region is CASSVDSGSNQPQHF. CDR3 in DNA: TGTGCCAGCAGCGTAGACTCGGGGAGCAATCAGCCCCAGCATTTT.

The chain employs TRBV6-5 and TRBJ2-7; 8 nucleotides align to TRBD1. CDR1 is MNHEY, CDR2 SVGAGI, per germline. Trimming took 2 bases from V and 3 from J; bases not matched to a gene: 9. The CDR3 length is 16 residues. CDR3 sequence: CASSYLSRGQVYEQYF. The DNA of the CDR3 is TGTGCCAGCAGTTACCTGTCGCGGGGACAGGTCTACGAGCAGTACTTC.

This rearrangement joins TRBV6-5 to TRBJ2-7; 8 bases are a match to TRBD2. This CDR3 spans 13 amino acids. V trimming: 5 bases; J trimming: 4 bases; junction bases outside the gene matches: 4. The germline gives CDR1 MNHEY, CDR2 SVGAGI. The CDR3 reads CASSERGRYEQYF. The CDR3 region has the DNA TGTGCCAGCAGTGAGCGGGGGAGGTACGAGCAGTACTTC.

This clone was seen a single time. The chain joins TRBV5-6 to TRBJ2-7; weak D call: TRBD1 (6 bases). Germline V gene data show CDR1 as SGHDT and CDR2 as YYEEEE. This CDR3 has 14 residues. Deletions cut 2 bases from V and 3 bases from J, with 12 bases between. The CDR3: CASSFGRGFYEQYF. CDR3 nucleotide sequence: TGTGCCAGCAGCTTCGGCAGGGGCTTCTACGAGCAGTACTTC. Supplemented by reference TRBV5-6 and TRBJ2-7, the full variable domain reads DAGVTQSPTHLIKTRGQQVTLRCSPKSGHDTVSWYQQALGQGPQFIFQYYEEEERQRGNFPDRFSGHQFPNYSSELNVNALLLGDSALYLCASSFGRGFYEQYFGPGTRLTVT.

This clone was observed a few times. J is TRBJ2-3 and V is TRBV7-8; no clear D. Germline CDR1 reads SGHVS; CDR2 reads FQNEAQ. This CDR3 comprises 13 residues. Trimming removed 1 base from V and 7 bases from J, with 9 bases in between. The DNA of the CDR3 is TGTGCCAGCAGCTTAGGAGGTTCAAATACGCAGTATTTT. Translation gives CASSLGGSNTQYF.

This chain links TRBV9 with TRBJ2-3; TRBD2 matches at 8 bases. This CDR3 contains 16 residues. V dropped 3 bases and J dropped 3; count of bases not matched to a gene: 9. Germline V CDR1 and CDR2: SGDLS, YYNGEE. The CDR3 sequence is CASSDAGGMGTDTQYF. Written as DNA, the CDR3 is TGTGCCAGCAGCGACGCGGGGGGAATGGGTACAGATACGCAGTATTTT.

This clone has a single count. V usage is TRBV25-1 and J usage is TRBJ1-2, with D hard to call. The CDR3 runs to 13 residues. Between the trimmed V and J ends, which lost 4 bases and 8 bases, there was a span of 14 bases. CDR1 MGHDK and CDR2 SYGVNS come from the germline V gene. Here the CDR3 reads CASSGLRGWGYTF. The CDR3 nucleotides are TGTGCCAGCAGTGGCCTCCGGGGATGGGGCTACACCTTC.

The rearrangement uses TRBV29-1 and TRBJ1-1, with D possibly TRBD1 on 6 matching bases. Trimming removed 6 bases at V and 1 base at J, with 12 bases between. The germline CDR1 and CDR2 sequences are SQVTM and ANQGSEA. There are 13 residues in the CDR3. CDR3 region: CSVIPGQNTEAFF. The CDR3, as DNA: TGCAGCGTAATACCGGGACAGAACACTGAAGCTTTCTTT. The full variable domain, completed using reference TRBV29-1 and TRBJ1-1, is SAVISQKPSRDICQRGTSLTIQCQVDSQVTMMFWYRQQPGQSLTLIATANQGSEATYESGFVIDKFPISRPNLTFSTLTVSNMSPEDSSIYLCSVIPGQNTEAFFGQGTRLTVV.

This chain joins TRBV5-1 and TRBJ2-3; 7 bases are a match to TRBD1. Per the germline V gene, CDR1 is SGHRS and CDR2 is YFSETQ. Losses at the gene ends were 2 bases for V and 1 base for J; bases not matched to a gene: 10. CDR3 size: 17 residues. In DNA, the CDR3 is TGCGCCAGCAGCTTAAAGACAGGGCGGTATGGCACAGATACGCAGTATTTT. This encodes CASSLKTGRYGTDTQYF.

The chain joins TRBV6-5 to TRBJ1-2; TRBD1 agrees at 8 bases. This CDR3 has 16 residues. Germline trimming cut 2 bases from V and 6 bases from J; bases unmatched to any gene: 11. Germline loops: CDR1 MNHEY, CDR2 SVGAGI. CDR3 in DNA: TGTGCCAGCAGTTACCTAACGACAGGGGACCATAATGGCTACACCTTC. Protein sequence: CASSYLTTGDHNGYTF.

This chain joins TRBV19 and TRBJ2-3, with 13 bases matching TRBD2. V trimming: 4 bases; J trimming: 4 bases; junction bases outside the gene matches: 2. The CDR3 is 15 residues long. Germline loops: CDR1 LNHDA, CDR2 SQIVND (reference sequence). The CDR3 protein is CASSTTSGGPDTQYF. The CDR3 DNA reads TGTGCCAGTAGTACGACTAGCGGGGGGCCAGATACGCAGTATTTT.

The chain recombines TRBV6-5 with TRBJ1-6, with 9 bases that match TRBD1. Germline assignment: CDR1 MNHEY and CDR2 SVGAGI. The V gene end was trimmed by 7 bases and the J gene end by 10 bases; junction bases not matched to a gene: 8. This CDR3 has 14 amino acids. The CDR3: CASKQGAGGSPLHF. Here the CDR3 DNA reads TGTGCCAGCAAACAGGGGGCGGGTGGGTCACCCCTCCACTTT.

The rearrangement links TRBV7-8 to TRBJ1-2; no reliable D call. V shed 5 bases and J shed 6 bases, with 16 bases lying between them. Germline-derived CDR1 and CDR2 are SGHVS and FQNEAQ. The CDR3 contains 14 residues. The CDR3 DNA reads as TGTGCCAGCAGCCCCACCAGGAGGAATGATGGCTACACCTTC. Protein sequence: CASSPTRRNDGYTF.

The chain couples TRBV5-4 to TRBJ1-1; 7 positions agree with TRBD1. This CDR3 contains 14 residues. From germline, CDR1 is SGHNT and CDR2 YYREEE (reference sequence). The V and J ends lost 4 bases and 4 bases, in that order; junction bases with no gene match: 7. CDR3: CASSPGGRPTEAFF. Written as DNA, the CDR3 is TGTGCCAGCAGCCCAGGGGGACGGCCCACTGAAGCTTTCTTT. Together with reference TRBV5-4 and TRBJ1-1, the CDR3 gives the full variable domain: ETGVTQSPTHLIKTRGQQVTLRCSSQSGHNTVSWYQQALGQGPQFIFQYYREEENGRGNFPPRFSGLQFPNYSSELNVNALELDDSALYLCASSPGGRPTEAFFGQGTRLTVV.